This T cell receptor beta chain is from a study of T cell clonality in common variable immunodeficiency. General study results and limits: In common variable immunodeficiency, TCR beta chains reportedly carried fewer deletions and N-nucleotide insertions.

Both groups were predominantly of Caucasian heritage. Blood samples were heparinized, roughly 5 to 8 ml per donor. This clone has a count of ten or more. Its antigen is as yet unknown. One end of the junction varies from germline; a read error may be responsible. The read comes to an end 3 residues before the CDR3 does, leaving the germline J gene to fill in the end. Equal genomic DNA amounts from CVID and control samples were sequenced. Measured with immunoSEQ multiplex PCR; TCRdb has only the in-frame clones, and not every one. This sample carries 30,000 to 40,000 clones, none of them present only once. This CDR3 contains 15 residues. Germline-derived CDR1 and CDR2 are LGHNA and YNFKEQ.

The receptor comes from a person aged 18 to 70 in good health. The specimen sequenced was peripheral blood mononuclear cells. The rearrangement joins TRBV4-2 to TRBJ1-5; D unclear. CDR3 DNA, as far as it was read: TGCGCCAGCAGCCAAGGCGCCGGGGTTGGTCAGCCC. The encoded protein is CASSQGAGVGQP. In full, the CDR3 is CASSQGAGVGQPQHF.